These 32 T cell receptor beta chains were all obtained from the same sample, sequenced in a study of Ad26.COV2.S vaccination and SARS-CoV-2 variants. Sample treatment: approximately 18 received Ad26.COV2.S at low or high dose, single or two shots; roughly five received placebo; per-sample allocation not given. All samples were drawn on day 63, counting from the first vaccine or placebo injection. The data were produced by immunoSEQ multiplex PCR, yet TCRdb's version contains in-frame clones alone and is incomplete. Among about 350,000 clones, 80% to 90% were seen once, and the ten largest hold 3.3%. The sample here was peripheral blood, taken in a trial of Ad26.COV2.S vaccine versus placebo. The receptors derive from a person aged 18-60 years who received the Ad26.COV2.S COVID-19 vaccine or a placebo.

A few counts support this clone. The V call is TRBV7-7, the J call TRBJ2-7; 10 bases match TRBD1. Germline CDR1 reads SSHAT; CDR2 reads FNYEAQ (reference sequence). The CDR3 is 15 residues long. Trimming took 5 bases from V and 6 from J; bases not matched to a gene: 10. In DNA, the CDR3 is TGTGCCAGCAGCCCACGGACAGGGGGATTATCCGAGCAGTACTTC. Encoded protein: CASSPRTGGLSEQYF.

This rearrangement joins TRBV6-5 to TRBJ2-7; D is unresolved. The germline CDR1 and CDR2 sequences are MNHEY and SVGAGI. V dropped 0 bases and J dropped 0 bases, with 3 bases sitting between them. This CDR3 contains 13 residues. The CDR3 DNA reads as TGTGCCAGCAGTTACTCTAGCTCCTACGAGCAGTACTTC. It specifies CASSYSSSYEQYF.

This chain links TRBV25-1 with TRBJ1-2, with D perhaps TRBD1 (5 bases). The CDR3 runs to 11 residues. V was clipped by 4 bases and J by 8 bases, with 8 bases between them. From germline, CDR1 is MGHDK and CDR2 SYGVNS. The CDR3 DNA reads TGTGCCAGCAGTGGGGGCGCGGGCTACACCTTC. This sequence encodes CASSGGAGYTF.

This chain joins TRBV7-2 and TRBJ1-6; D is possibly TRBD1 (6 bases). The CDR3 is 15 amino acids. Trimming removed 1 base from V and 7 bases from J, with 11 bases in between. Germline V gene data show CDR1 as SGHTA and CDR2 as FQGNSA. The CDR3, as DNA: TGTGCCAGCAGCTTAGTACCGGGGGCGAATTCACCCCTCCACTTT. Translated: CASSLVPGANSPLHF.

As to this clone: The identical CDR3 is also encoded by other nucleotide sequences in the sample. The V and J genes are TRBV3-1 (or the pseudogene TRBV3-2) and TRBJ1-1; D possibly corresponds to TRBD1 (5 bases). Germline CDR1 reads LGHDT; CDR2 reads YNNKEL (reference sequence). The CDR3 contains 14 residues. V was trimmed by 1 base and J by 4 bases, leaving 10 bases between them. CDR3 region: CASSQVVGGTEAFF. As DNA, the CDR3 is TGTGCCAGCAGCCAAGTTGTTGGGGGCACTGAAGCTTTCTTT.

This clone was picked up one time. The genes are TRBV10-3 and TRBJ2-3; a weak D match, TRBD2 (7 bases). CDR3 length: 14 amino acids. Germline V gives CDR1 ENHRY, CDR2 SYGVKD. V dropped 5 bases and J dropped 5 bases, with 14 bases sitting between them. The CDR3 coding sequence is TGTGCCATCAGTCGTGGGGGGGCCGGAGATACGCAGTATTTT. The encoded protein is CAISRGGAGDTQYF.

This clone was found a few times. This chain connects TRBV19 to TRBJ1-1; possibly TRBD1 for D (5 bases). V was cut by 8 bases and J by 3 bases, with 7 bases left in between. The CDR3 is 11 amino acids. Germline V gene data show CDR1 as LNHDA and CDR2 as SQIVND (reference sequence). The DNA of the CDR3 is TGTGCCAGTGCGGGGGACACTGAAGCTTTCTTT. This sequence encodes CASAGDTEAFF.

The chain couples TRBV12-5 to TRBJ1-2; 9 positions match TRBD1. V was pared by 5 bases and J by 1 base, with 8 bases of the junction left unmatched. CDR3 length equals 16 residues. Germline V gene sequence: CDR1 LGHNT, CDR2 FRNRAP. The CDR3 protein is CASGAQGANINYGYTF. The CDR3 DNA sequence: TGTGCTAGTGGTGCACAGGGGGCTAATATTAACTATGGCTACACCTTC.

The chain carries TRBV6-2 or TRBV6-3 and TRBJ1-5, with a possible D match to TRBD1 (6 bases). The ends were cut back, 5 bases at V and 3 bases at J, with 11 bases in the middle. The CDR3 runs to 14 residues. The germline gives CDR1 MNHEY, CDR2 SVGEGT. The chain's CDR3 is CASSPGGLNQPQHF. The CDR3 DNA is TGTGCCAGCAGTCCCGGGGGGCTCAATCAGCCCCAGCATTTT.

The chain joins TRBV18 to TRBJ1-1; TRBD1 aligns across 12 bases. CDR3 length: 15 amino acids. Per the germline V gene, CDR1 is KGHSH and CDR2 is LQKENI. V dropped 5 bases and J dropped 6; count of bases not matched to a gene: 7. For the CDR3, the DNA is TGTGCCAGCTCATCAGGGACAGGGGGCATGGCTGAAGCTTTCTTT. Protein: CASSSGTGGMAEAFF.

V gene TRBV15 combines with J gene TRBJ1-3; D not certain. The germline CDR1 and CDR2 sequences are LNHNV and YYDKDF (reference sequence). The V end was cut by 5 bases, the J end by 1 base, with 9 bases between. The CDR3 is 14 residues long. CDR3: CATSRSSSGNTIYF. The CDR3 DNA reads as TGTGCCACCAGCCGAAGTTCTTCTGGAAACACCATATATTTT.

This rearrangement joins TRBV4-1 to TRBJ2-5, with D perhaps matching TRBD1 (6 bases). The V end was cut by 3 bases, the J end by 4 bases, with 12 bases between. Germline loops: CDR1 MGHRA, CDR2 YSYEKL. The CDR3 is 14 residues long. The CDR3 DNA reads as TGCGCCAGCAGCCATCAAGGGGGTATAGAGACCCAGTACTTC. Protein sequence: CASSHQGGIETQYF.

The CDR3 sequence: CASSQAGLRTEAFF. In DNA form, the CDR3 reads TGTGCCAGCAGCCAAGCGGGGCTCCGCACTGAAGCTTTCTTT. The chain joins TRBV25-1 to TRBJ1-1; maybe TRBD1 (5 bases). This CDR3 is built from 14 residues. Deletions cut 6 bases from V and 4 bases from J, with 15 bases between. Looked up from germline, CDR1 is MGHDK and CDR2 is SYGVNS.

This chain joins TRBV19 and TRBJ2-7; TRBD1 matches 7 bases. The CDR3 consists of 19 residues. V trimming: 8 bases; J trimming: 2 bases; junction bases outside the gene matches: 24. The germline CDR1 and CDR2 sequences are LNHDA and SQIVND (reference sequence). The CDR3 protein is CASAPGVRDSKSRAYEQYF. DNA for the CDR3: TGTGCCAGTGCCCCCGGGGTCCGGGACAGCAAATCGAGGGCCTACGAGCAGTACTTC.

J is TRBJ1-2 and V is TRBV7-2; maybe TRBD1 (6 bases). The germline V gene has CDR1 SGHTA and CDR2 FQGNSA. The CDR3 length is 15 residues. The V end lost 5 bases, the J end lost 9 bases, and 22 bases lay between the germline ends. In nucleotides, the CDR3 is TGTGCCAGCAGCCCCGAGGCGGGGGCGTTTTTACGCTACACCTTC. Translated, it gives CASSPEAGAFLRYTF.

The chain uses TRBV9 and TRBJ2-7; no definite D call. The CDR3 is 14 residues long. Germline V gene lookup returns CDR1 SGDLS and CDR2 YYNGEE. V was clipped by 2 bases and J by 5 bases, with 14 bases between them. The CDR3 loop reads CASSVSGRTHEQYF. As DNA, the CDR3 is TGTGCCAGCAGCGTGTCCGGCCGAACCCACGAGCAGTACTTC.

J is TRBJ2-1 and V is TRBV5-4, with 8 bases aligning to TRBD2. Germline CDR1 SGHNT, CDR2 YYREEE (reference sequence). V was pared by 0 bases and J by 2 bases, with 4 bases of the junction left unmatched. This CDR3 comprises 16 residues. The DNA for the CDR3 is TGTGCCAGCAGCTTGGGTACGGGGGGGGCCTACAATGAGCAGTTCTTC. Translation: CASSLGTGGAYNEQFF.

In DNA form, the CDR3 reads TGTGCCAGCAGCTTAGGGGGAGCCACAGATACGCAGTATTTT. This sequence encodes CASSLGGATDTQYF. V gene TRBV7-2 combines with J gene TRBJ2-3; tentative D call: TRBD2 (5 bases). The CDR3 has 14 residues. Trimming cost V 1 base and J 2 bases, with 7 bases left between them. Germline CDR1 SGHTA, CDR2 FQGNSA.

The chain couples TRBV9 to TRBJ2-3; D is perhaps TRBD1 or TRBD2 (6 bases each). Germline V CDR1 and CDR2: SGDLS, YYNGEE. This CDR3 comprises 14 residues. V was clipped by 8 bases and J by 2 bases, with 15 bases between them. The CDR3 nucleotides are TGTGCCAGTACACCCCGGGGGCCCACAGATACGCAGTATTTT. As protein: CASTPRGPTDTQYF.

V gene TRBV4-1 combines with J gene TRBJ1-6; TRBD1 aligns across 7 bases. With V trimmed by 1 base and J by 0 bases, 6 bases remained unmatched. The length of the CDR3 is 18 residues. CDR1 and CDR2 (germline): MGHRA, YSYEKL. DNA for the CDR3: TGCGCCAGCAGCCAAGGACTGGGACAGAGCTCCTATAATTCACCCCTCCACTTT. This codes for CASSQGLGQSSYNSPLHF.

The V gene is TRBV9, the J gene TRBJ2-2; tentative D call: TRBD1 (6 bases). The germline V gene encodes CDR1 SGDLS and CDR2 YYNGEE. This CDR3 contains 13 residues. The germline V and J ends were trimmed by 0 bases and 7 bases, with 7 bases remaining between them. CDR3 nucleotides: TGTGCCAGCAGCGTAGTAGGGGGCGGGGAGCTGTTTTTT. Amino acid sequence: CASSVVGGGELFF. Together with reference TRBV9 and TRBJ2-2, the CDR3 gives the full variable domain: DSGVTQTPKHLITATGQRVTLRCSPRSGDLSVYWYQQSLDQGLQFLIQYYNGEERAKGNILERFSAQQFPDLHSELNLSSLELGDSALYFCASSVVGGGELFFGEGSRLTVL.

The chain is built from TRBV3-1 (or the pseudogene TRBV3-2) and TRBJ2-7, with 11 nucleotides matching TRBD2. CDR3 size: 14 residues. Looked up from germline, CDR1 is LGHDT and CDR2 is YNNKEL (reference sequence). V trimming: 6 bases; J trimming: 1 base; junction bases outside the gene matches: 2. This CDR3 reads CASRGTSGSYEQYF. The CDR3 nucleotides read TGTGCCAGCAGGGGGACTAGCGGATCCTACGAGCAGTACTTC.

The chain links TRBV7-2 to TRBJ2-7, with 8 bases that match TRBD1. The ends lost 5 bases at V and 1 base at J; junction bases unmatched: 10. The CDR3 has 16 amino acids. CDR1 SGHTA and CDR2 FQGNSA come from the germline V gene. The CDR3 protein is CASSQNRTGLSYEQYF. CDR3 DNA sequence: TGTGCCAGCAGCCAAAACCGGACAGGGCTGTCCTACGAGCAGTACTTC. The complete variable domain, with remaining parts taken from reference TRBV7-2 and TRBJ2-7, reads GAGVSQSPSNKVTEKGKDVELRCDPISGHTALYWYRQSLGQGLEFLIYFQGNSAPDKSGLPSDRFSAERTGGSVSTLTIQRTQQEDSAVYLCASSQNRTGLSYEQYFGPGTRLTVT.

The rearrangement links TRBV7-9 to TRBJ2-7, with 10 nucleotides matching TRBD1. Looked up from germline, CDR1 is SEHNR and CDR2 is FQNEAQ (reference sequence). V was clipped by 6 bases and J by 3 bases; unmatched bases: 8. This CDR3 spans 15 amino acids. In nucleotides, the CDR3 is TGTGCCAGCAGTTTCACGGGACAGGGGAGCTACGAGCAGTACTTC. Translating gives CASSFTGQGSYEQYF.

The CDR3 DNA follows: TGTGCCAGCAGCCCACACCCCGGACAGGCCATTAAGGATACGCAGTATTTT. This encodes CASSPHPGQAIKDTQYF. The V call is TRBV9, the J call TRBJ2-3; 7 bases are shared with TRBD1. Germline loops: CDR1 SGDLS, CDR2 YYNGEE. The CDR3 totals 17 residues. The trim removed 4 bases at V and 6 bases at J, leaving 17 bases unmatched.

This sequence joins TRBV2 and TRBJ2-7; 10 bases are shared with TRBD2. The CDR3 contains 15 residues. Trimming cost V 6 bases and J 3 bases; bases outside gene matches: 8. Looked up from germline, CDR1 is SNHLY and CDR2 is FYNNEI. The CDR3 loop reads CASRDTSGIFYEQYF. CDR3 bases: TGTGCCAGCAGAGACACTAGCGGGATATTCTACGAGCAGTACTTC.

This clone was observed a single time. The genes are TRBV6-6 and TRBJ2-7; 8 nucleotides match TRBD2. The V and J ends lost 5 bases and 2 bases, in that order; junction bases with no gene match: 5. The CDR3 runs 14 residues. Germline CDR1 is MNHNY and CDR2 is SVGAGI (reference sequence). DNA for the CDR3: TGTGCCAGCAGTCAAGCGGGAGAAACCTACGAGCAGTACTTC. Amino acid sequence: CASSQAGETYEQYF.

The chain has TRBV5-4 and TRBJ1-2; D gene ambiguous. This CDR3 has 13 amino acids. The ends were cut back, 2 bases at V and 8 bases at J, with 13 bases in the middle. Looked up from germline, CDR1 is SGHNT and CDR2 is YYREEE (reference sequence). CDR3 residues: CASSFVGGRGYTF. The CDR3 coding sequence is TGTGCCAGCAGCTTTGTGGGCGGGCGAGGCTACACCTTC.

J is TRBJ1-5 and V is TRBV5-8; D is possibly TRBD1 (5 bases). Looked up from germline, CDR1 is SGHTS and CDR2 is YDEGEE. This CDR3 has 15 residues. With 2 bases removed from V and 2 bases from J, the gap between germline ends came to 11 bases. The chain's CDR3 is CASSFGSRGNQPQHF. The CDR3 coding sequence is TGTGCCAGCAGCTTCGGGTCCAGGGGCAATCAGCCCCAGCATTTT.

This chain connects TRBV15 to TRBJ2-2, with TRBD2 matching over 8 bases. V lost 5 bases, J lost 8 bases, and 10 bases stayed unmatched. Germline assignment: CDR1 LNHNV and CDR2 YYDKDF (reference sequence). The CDR3 runs to 15 residues. Here the CDR3 reads CATSGAGVYLGELFF. Here the CDR3 DNA reads TGTGCCACCAGCGGAGCGGGAGTTTATTTGGGGGAGCTGTTTTTT.

The V and J genes are TRBV5-1 and TRBJ2-1; TRBD1 matches at 8 bases. Germline assignment: CDR1 SGHRS and CDR2 YFSETQ. V shed 3 bases and J 2 bases; nucleotides not matched to a gene: 4. CDR3 length: 15 residues. CDR3 protein: CASSSDRGPYNEQFF. The CDR3 DNA is TGCGCCAGCAGCTCCGACAGGGGTCCCTACAATGAGCAGTTCTTC.

The rearrangement joins TRBV6-2 or TRBV6-3 to TRBJ1-4, with D possibly being TRBD1 (5 bases). The germline V gene has CDR1 MNHEY and CDR2 SVGEGT. This CDR3 is 16 amino acids long. V shed 6 bases and J shed 7 bases, with 21 bases lying between them. CDR3 coding DNA: TGTGCCAGCAGATACGGCAGGGATTTTCGGGCTGAAAAACTGTTTTTT. Translating gives CASRYGRDFRAEKLFF.